These 29 T cell receptor beta chains were sequenced from one sample in a study of blood T cell repertoires in COVID-19. Profiling relied on immunoSEQ multiplex PCR, and the TCRdb table lists in-frame clones only, not all of them. The sample has about 180,000 clones, approximately 80% seen once; the top ten hold roughly 7.2%. The source material was peripheral blood. Receptors were obtained from a woman between 35 and 50 years old with COVID-19, enrolled during active disease.

V gene TRBV3-1 (or the pseudogene TRBV3-2) combines with J gene TRBJ2-7; TRBD2 matches at 10 bases. Per germline, CDR1 LGHDT and CDR2 YNNKEL (reference sequence). V was clipped by 4 bases and J by 2 bases; unmatched bases: 8. The CDR3 loop spans 16 amino acids. The CDR3: CASSPPWTSGTYEQYF. The CDR3 nucleotides are TGTGCCAGCAGCCCTCCCTGGACTAGCGGAACCTACGAGCAGTACTTC.

This clone appeared a single time. The rearrangement joins TRBV9 to TRBJ1-1; D unresolved. The length of the CDR3 is 12 residues. V was shortened by 3 bases and J by 4 bases, with 7 bases between the two germline ends. Germline V lookup: CDR1 SGDLS, CDR2 YYNGEE. The CDR3: CASSGRSTEAFF. CDR3 bases: TGTGCCAGCAGCGGACGGAGCACTGAAGCTTTCTTT.

V usage is TRBV5-1 and J usage is TRBJ2-1, with D possibly being TRBD2 (5 bases). This CDR3 has 12 residues. Germline V gene sequence: CDR1 SGHRS, CDR2 YFSETQ. Trimming took 2 bases from V and 6 from J, leaving 6 bases between them. The CDR3 loop reads CASSFEGNEQFF. In DNA, the CDR3 is TGCGCCAGCAGCTTCGAGGGCAATGAGCAGTTCTTC.

The chain has TRBV5-6 and TRBJ1-4; no clear D. Germline CDR1 is SGHDT and CDR2 is YYEEEE. The CDR3 is made up of 16 amino acids. The V end was cut by 0 bases, the J end by 5 bases, with 14 bases between. The CDR3: CASSLAQTKPNEKLFF. CDR3 DNA: TGTGCCAGCAGCTTGGCACAGACTAAGCCAAATGAAAAACTGTTTTTT.

The rearrangement links TRBV5-1 to TRBJ2-2, with a possible D match to TRBD2 (5 bases). Germline values: CDR1 SGHRS, CDR2 YFSETQ. The CDR3 covers 14 residues. V was clipped by 7 bases and J by 1 base, with 11 bases between them. The CDR3 spells CASRGLLNTGELFF. The CDR3 DNA is TGCGCCAGCCGAGGACTCCTGAACACCGGGGAGCTGTTTTTT.

V and J are TRBV28 and TRBJ2-7, with 9 bases aligning to TRBD1. With 2 bases clipped from V and 5 bases from J, the junction kept 4 bases outside the gene matches. The germline gives CDR1 MDHEN, CDR2 SYDVKM. CDR3 size: 14 residues. The CDR3 spells CASSLPQGAHEQYF. CDR3 in DNA: TGTGCCAGCAGTTTACCACAGGGGGCACACGAGCAGTACTTC.

This clone was seen only once. This sequence joins TRBV5-1 and TRBJ1-1, with no clear D. Deletions cut 8 bases from V and 1 base from J, with 15 bases between. CDR1 is SGHRS and CDR2 is YFSETQ in the germline V gene. The length of the CDR3 is 14 residues. The CDR3 loop is CASTLPPGNTEAFF. CDR3 coding DNA: TGCGCCAGTACCCTCCCCCCAGGGAACACTGAAGCTTTCTTT.

The rearrangement links TRBV10-3 to TRBJ2-7; tentative D call: TRBD1 (8 bases). V gave up 3 bases and J gave up 4 bases, with 16 bases separating them. The germline gives CDR1 ENHRY, CDR2 SYGVKD. This CDR3 is 15 amino acids long. The CDR3 region is CAISDLGQGLYEQYF. DNA for the CDR3: TGTGCCATCAGTGACCTCGGACAGGGACTATACGAGCAGTACTTC.

The V gene is TRBV27, the J gene TRBJ2-7; 11 bases fit TRBD2. The germline V gene encodes CDR1 MNHEY and CDR2 SMNVEV (reference sequence). Germline trimming cut 3 bases from V and 2 bases from J; bases unmatched to any gene: 3. The CDR3 totals 15 residues. This chain's CDR3 is CASSFSGRAPYEQYF. Here the CDR3 DNA reads TGTGCCAGCAGTTTTAGCGGGAGGGCCCCCTACGAGCAGTACTTC.

This clone is a singleton in its sample. This chain uses TRBV19 with TRBJ1-5; no clear D. Germline V gene data show CDR1 as LNHDA and CDR2 as SQIVND (reference sequence). The CDR3 totals 14 residues. The V end was cut by 0 bases, the J end by 7 bases, with 10 bases between. CDR3 amino acids: CASSIDDGAQPQHF. CDR3 nucleotides: TGTGCCAGTAGTATAGACGACGGAGCCCAGCCCCAGCATTTT. The whole variable domain, filled in from reference TRBV19 and TRBJ1-5, reads DGGITQSPKYLFRKEGQNVTLSCEQNLNHDAMYWYRQDPGQGLRLIYYSQIVNDFQKGDIAEGYSVSREKKESFPLTVTSAQKNPTAFYLCASSIDDGAQPQHFGDGTRLSIL.

The rearrangement uses TRBV5-1 and TRBJ2-6, with 9 bases matching TRBD1. The length of the CDR3 is 18 residues. V trimming: 4 bases; J trimming: 0 bases; junction bases outside the gene matches: 8. Germline loops: CDR1 SGHRS, CDR2 YFSETQ. The DNA of the CDR3 is TGCGCCAGCAGCCCCCGGACAGGGGCAGGCTCTGGGGCCAACGTCCTGACTTTC. Translated: CASSPRTGAGSGANVLTF.

This clone was detected only once. The chain joins TRBV6-5 to TRBJ1-5, with TRBD1 matching over 7 bases. V was clipped by 4 bases and J by 1 base; unmatched bases: 7. CDR3 size: 16 residues. CDR1 is MNHEY, CDR2 SVGAGI, per germline. The chain's CDR3 is CASSSPRTGSNQPQHF. In DNA, the CDR3 is TGTGCCAGCAGTTCCCCGCGGACAGGCAGCAATCAGCCCCAGCATTTT.

The chain joins TRBV2 to TRBJ2-1; the D gene is possibly TRBD1 (6 bases). In germline, CDR1 is SNHLY, CDR2 FYNNEI. The CDR3 consists of 11 residues. V was trimmed by 8 bases and J by 9 bases, leaving 11 bases between them. CDR3 sequence (DNA): TGTGCCAGCCAACAGGGTTTTGAGCAGTTCTTC. Protein sequence: CASQQGFEQFF.

The V gene is TRBV7-9, the J gene TRBJ2-7, with D tentatively TRBD2 (6 bases). V was pared by 2 bases and J by 2 bases, with 13 bases between. This CDR3 spans 15 amino acids. Germline V CDR1 and CDR2: SEHNR, FQNEAQ (reference sequence). The CDR3 DNA reads TGTGCCAGCAGCTTAATTCGGGGGTCCACCTACGAGCAGTACTTC. As protein: CASSLIRGSTYEQYF.

The chain links TRBV2 to TRBJ1-3; D gene uncertain. CDR1 is SNHLY, CDR2 FYNNEI, per germline. The CDR3 has 18 residues. Trimming removed 11 bases at V and 1 base at J, with 27 bases between. CDR3 in DNA: TGTGCCGGATATAAAGGCGACTATGGGTTCCGGTCTGGAAACACCATATATTTT. This translates into CAGYKGDYGFRSGNTIYF.

In DNA, the CDR3 is TGTGCCAGCAGCCGCCCGGGACTACGTGGCGAGCAGTACTTC. Translating it yields CASSRPGLRGEQYF. The V call is TRBV3-1 (or the pseudogene TRBV3-2), the J call TRBJ2-7; 7 bases match TRBD2. J was trimmed by 6 bases and V by 4 bases; bases with no gene match: 9. Germline V CDR1 and CDR2: LGHDT, YNNKEL (reference sequence). There are 14 residues in the CDR3.

Written as DNA, the CDR3 is TGCGCCAGCAGCTCTGACATGAACTATGGCTACACCTTC. Its protein product is CASSSDMNYGYTF. The chain carries TRBV10-1 and TRBJ1-2; D not resolved. V was pared by 6 bases and J by 2 bases, with 10 bases between. CDR3 length equals 13 residues. CDR1 is WNHNN and CDR2 is SYGVQD in the germline V gene (reference sequence).

The rearrangement joins TRBV27 to TRBJ1-4; possibly TRBD1 for D (5 bases). Germline values: CDR1 MNHEY, CDR2 SMNVEV (reference sequence). The CDR3 runs 15 residues. V shed 3 bases and J shed 8 bases, with 16 bases lying between them. CDR3 loop: CASSLMAGRGEKLFF. The CDR3 DNA follows: TGTGCCAGCAGTTTGATGGCAGGGAGGGGAGAAAAACTGTTTTTT.

V and J are TRBV6-2 or TRBV6-3 and TRBJ2-5; TRBD2 agrees at 14 bases. The ends lost 2 bases at V and 0 bases at J; junction bases unmatched: 8. Germline CDR1 reads MNHEY; CDR2 reads SVGEGT. The CDR3 loop spans 19 amino acids. The CDR3, as DNA: TGTGCCAGCAGTTACCCTATCTGGACTAGCGGGGGGTACCAAGAGACCCAGTACTTC. It encodes CASSYPIWTSGGYQETQYF.

The V and J genes are TRBV19 and TRBJ1-4, with TRBD1 as a possible D gene (5 bases). This CDR3 is built from 13 residues. Trimming removed 4 bases from V and 3 bases from J, with 6 bases in between. Germline V gene sequence: CDR1 LNHDA, CDR2 SQIVND (reference sequence). CDR3 nucleotide sequence: TGTGCCAGTAGTACAGGGTCTAATGAAAAACTGTTTTTT. This translates into CASSTGSNEKLFF.

The V call is TRBV28, the J call TRBJ1-5; D gene uncertain. V lost 7 bases to trimming and J lost 6 bases, with 25 bases between them. The CDR3 has 17 residues. Germline V CDR1 and CDR2: MDHEN, SYDVKM. The CDR3 loop is CASIRGSSSGNTQPQHF. The CDR3 nucleotides are TGTGCCAGCATTCGGGGATCATCTTCTGGGAATACTCAGCCCCAGCATTTT.

The rearrangement joins TRBV5-1 to TRBJ2-7; tentatively, D is TRBD1 (6 bases). V gave up 0 bases and J gave up 4 bases, with 17 bases separating them. Per the germline V gene, CDR1 is SGHRS and CDR2 is YFSETQ. This CDR3 spans 16 amino acids. CDR3: CASSLGGHNDLYEQYF. The CDR3, as DNA: TGCGCCAGCAGCTTGGGGGGACACAACGACCTATACGAGCAGTACTTC.

Written as DNA, the CDR3 is TGTGCCAGCTCACCATACGGGACTAGCGGGACAGATACGCAGTATTTT. Protein product: CASSPYGTSGTDTQYF. This sequence joins TRBV18 and TRBJ2-3; TRBD2 agrees at 12 bases. This CDR3 has 16 amino acids. V shed 2 bases, J shed 3 bases, and the junction held 3 bases outside the gene matches. The germline gives CDR1 KGHSH, CDR2 LQKENI.

The genes are TRBV29-1 and TRBJ1-4, with a possible D match to TRBD1 (6 bases). Trimming took off 3 bases at V and 4 bases at J, with 12 bases between the two ends. CDR1 and CDR2 (germline): SQVTM, ANQGSEA. CDR3 size: 14 residues. Written as DNA, the CDR3 is TGCAGCGTTGAGGGGGGCGGGGGTAATGAAAAACTGTTTTTT. Its protein is CSVEGGGGNEKLFF.

The table lists this clone with a count of one. This chain connects TRBV6-7 to TRBJ2-7, with a possible D match to TRBD2 (6 bases). TRBV6-7 is an ORF for which the function is uncertain. This CDR3 comprises 14 residues. Trimming took 4 bases from V and 2 from J, leaving 12 bases between them. The CDR3 DNA reads TGTGCCAGCAGTTGGACGGGGGTTACCTACGAGCAGTACTTC. Its protein product is CASSWTGVTYEQYF.

The chain combines TRBV6-6 with TRBJ1-1, with D possibly being TRBD1 (5 bases). CDR1 and CDR2 from the germline V gene are MNHNY and SVGAGI (reference sequence). The CDR3 loop spans 15 amino acids. V was cut by 6 bases and J by 1 base, with 15 bases left in between. Here the CDR3 DNA reads TGTGCCAGCAGCTTTAACCAGCAGGGGAACACTGAAGCTTTCTTT. This gives the protein CASSFNQQGNTEAFF.

CDR3 loop: CASSSSKTSGGPTDTQYF. The CDR3 nucleotides are TGTGCCAGCAGCTCCTCGAAGACTAGCGGGGGCCCCACAGATACGCAGTATTTT. The chain combines TRBV7-9 with TRBJ2-3, with TRBD2 identical over 12 bases. Germline loops: CDR1 SEHNR, CDR2 FQNEAQ (reference sequence). The V gene end was trimmed by 4 bases and the J gene end by 2 bases; junction bases not matched to a gene: 10. This CDR3 region has 18 residues.

The J gene is TRBJ1-2, the V gene TRBV24-1; no firm D call. V was pared by 5 bases and J by 7 bases, with 13 bases between. CDR3 length: 13 amino acids. The germline V gene has CDR1 KGHDR and CDR2 SFDVKD. CDR3: CATSVTGIIGYTF. The CDR3 DNA sequence: TGTGCCACCAGTGTAACGGGGATCATTGGCTACACCTTC.

The chain joins TRBV6-4 to TRBJ1-2, with D uncertain. This CDR3 has 12 amino acids. Germline V gene lookup returns CDR1 MRHNA and CDR2 SNTAGT. With 8 bases removed from V and 4 bases from J, the gap between germline ends came to 11 bases. The CDR3 is CASGGGVYGYTF. DNA for the CDR3: TGTGCCAGCGGTGGCGGGGTCTATGGCTACACCTTC.